Listed here is a single TCR beta chain. Its target is unknown. One end of the junction is discordant with germline, which a read error may explain. Germline V gene sequence: CDR1 SGHTA, CDR2 FQGNSA. The CDR3 consists of 14 residues. Using its own MiXCR run on the RT-PCR reads, TCRdb lists one record per CDR3 protein. Of 550,000 to 800,000 distinct CDR3 sequences listed, approximately 15% are singletons. The record originates from a study of response to subunit inactivated influenza vaccine. General study points: A suggestion made by the authors is that each seasonal influenza vaccination recruits few new T cells.

This receptor was obtained from a man aged 45-65 years who received an inactivated influenza vaccine. The sample here was PBMCs from blood, taken approximately 15 days before vaccination. The V and J genes are TRBV7-2 and TRBJ2-2, with D maybe TRBD2 (5 bases). CDR3 region: CASSLGVLAGVLFF. The CDR3 DNA reads as TGTGCCAGCAGCTTAGGGGTCCTGGCCGGGGTGCTGTTTTTT. Combining the CDR3 with reference TRBV7-2 and TRBJ2-2 gives the whole variable domain GAGVSQSPSNKVTEKGKDVELRCDPISGHTALYWYRQSLGQGLEFLIYFQGNSAPDKSGLPSDRFSAERTGGSVSTLTIQRTQQEDSAVYLCASSLGVLAGVLFFGEGSRLTVL.